This is a list of T cell receptor beta chains from one sample in a study of OX40 agonist ivuxolimab in advanced cancers. Here immunoSEQ multiplex PCR was the method, and the copy in TCRdb shows in-frame clones only, minus some. Among nearly 80,000 clones, under 85% were seen once, and the ten largest hold 0.4% to 0.5%. This sample comprised CD4+ or CD8+ T cells sorted from blood, obtained in a trial of the OX40 agonist ivuxolimab. Receptors were obtained from an adult with an advanced solid tumor such as melanoma, head and neck, liver or kidney cancer. The CDR3 runs from the conserved cysteine through the conserved F or W. A D gene is named only where the DNA matches it firmly. For some rows the clone size is stated as once, few or many, or as a class when expanded; others skip it.

length | size | D | J | V | CDR3 | DNA
14 | - | - | TRBJ2-1 | TRBV6-5 | CASRGAADWAEQFF | TGTGCCAGCAGGGGGGCAGCCGATTGGGCTGAGCAGTTCTTC
11 | - | - | TRBJ2-4 | TRBV2 | CASNTGNIQYF | TGTGCCAGCAACACAGGAAACATTCAGTACTTC
15 | - | - | TRBJ1-5 | TRBV5-8 | CASSPDGNSNQPQHF | TGTGCCAGCAGTCCCGACGGGAATAGCAATCAGCCCCAGCATTTT
16 | - | - | TRBJ1-5 | TRBV5-5 | CASSPRAMAPDQPQHF | TGTGCCAGCAGTCCCCGAGCCATGGCGCCCGATCAGCCCCAGCATTTT
15 | - | TRBD1 | TRBJ1-2 | TRBV5-1 | CASSSPDRANYGYTF | TGCGCCAGCAGCTCACCGGACAGGGCAAACTATGGCTACACCTTC
14 | - | TRBD2 | TRBJ2-7 | TRBV29-1 | CSVERASGSYEQYF | TGCAGCGTTGAACGGGCTAGCGGATCCTACGAGCAGTACTTC
12 | - | TRBD1 | TRBJ2-5 | TRBV29-1 | CSVRTGRETQYF | TGCAGCGTTCGGACAGGGAGGGAGACCCAGTACTTC
15 | - | - | TRBJ2-4 | TRBV4-1 | CASSQANLAKNIQYF | TGCGCCAGCAGCCAAGCCAATCTAGCCAAAAACATTCAGTACTTC
14 | - | - | TRBJ1-2 | TRBV6-5 | CASSRQQANYGYTF | TGTGCCAGCTCCCGGCAACAGGCGAACTATGGCTACACCTTC
18 | few | TRBD2 | TRBJ2-7 | TRBV4-3 | CASSQALWVAGDSYEQYF | TGCGCCAGCAGCCAAGCCCTCTGGGTAGCGGGGGACTCCTACGAGCAGTACTTC
15 | - | - | TRBJ1-2 | TRBV6-5 | CASSYDRKTNYGYTF | TGTGCCAGCAGTTACGACAGGAAGACTAACTATGGCTACACCTTC
14 | - | - | TRBJ2-5 | TRBV6-1 | CASTEGSARETQYF | TGTGCCAGCACGGAGGGCTCGGCAAGAGAGACCCAGTACTTC
14 | - | - | TRBJ2-1 | TRBV5-6 | CASSPLRQDNEQFF | TGTGCCAGCAGCCCCCTCAGGCAAGACAATGAGCAGTTCTTC
13 | - | - | TRBJ2-5 | TRBV5-1 | CASSFQVGETQYF | TGCGCCAGCAGCTTCCAGGTCGGAGAGACCCAGTACTTC
14 | - | - | TRBJ2-2 | TRBV5-1 | CASSSLGGQGELFF | TGCGCCAGCAGCTCCTTAGGGGGGCAAGGGGAGCTGTTTTTT
13 | - | TRBD2 | TRBJ2-7 | TRBV30 | CAWMASGSYEQYF | TGTGCCTGGATGGCTAGCGGATCCTACGAGCAGTACTTC
14 | once | - | TRBJ2-5 | TRBV6-5 | CARPGGRDQETQYF | TGTGCCAGACCCGGGGGGCGAGACCAAGAGACCCAGTACTTC
16 | few | - | TRBJ1-1 | TRBV18 | CASSPVGGRTVNGAFF | TGTGCCAGCTCACCCGTTGGGGGCAGGACAGTGAATGGAGCTTTCTTT
14 | - | - | TRBJ2-5 | TRBV11-2 | CASSRSLVVETQYF | TGTGCCAGCAGCCGATCCTTAGTAGTCGAGACCCAGTACTTC
15 | - | - | TRBJ2-5 | TRBV2 | CASSEEQARPGTQYF | TGTGCCAGCAGTGAAGAGCAGGCTAGACCAGGGACCCAGTACTTC
15 | - | TRBD2 | TRBJ2-2 | TRBV5-4 | CASRTGGRNTGELFF | TGTGCCAGCAGGACGGGGGGGCGGAACACCGGGGAGCTGTTTTTT
15 | - | - | TRBJ2-3 | TRBV7-9 | CASNPDSLQRDTQYF | TGTGCCAGCAACCCGGACAGTCTCCAGCGGGATACGCAGTATTTT
15 | once | - | TRBJ1-1 | TRBV19 | CASSGQGSGETEAFF | TGTGCCAGTAGTGGCCAGGGGAGTGGGGAGACTGAAGCTTTCTTT
14 | - | - | TRBJ1-4 | TRBV2 | CASSTASANEKLFF | TGTGCCAGCAGCACAGCTTCTGCTAATGAAAAACTGTTTTTT
11 | - | - | TRBJ1-1 | TRBV20-1 | CSARDRHGAFF | TGCAGTGCTAGAGACCGCCATGGGGCTTTCTTT